This T cell receptor beta chain was documented in a study of CD8 T cells in ankylosing spondylitis. Study-wide results and limits: The disease-linked clones had a CD8+ phenotype and low blood frequencies. Certain motif variants had earlier been reported in reactive arthritis synovial fluid and blood. Clones tied to disease were said to be significantly enriched in matched ankylosing spondylitis synovial fluid. What seemed typical of ankylosing spondylitis blood was a TCR beta motif built from about 8 highly homologous variants.

This CDR3 has 14 amino acids. Deletions cut 0 bases from V and 6 bases from J, with 9 bases between. CDR1 LGHNA and CDR2 YSLEER come from the germline V gene. Generation of TCR beta libraries employed quantitative 5'-RACE incorporating molecular barcodes. TCRdb processed the 5' RACE reads anew with MiXCR; each CDR3 protein has one entry. This table holds more than 650,000 distinct CDR3 sequences, about 12% found once. Turning to this clonotype: Antigen unknown.

The sequence was collected from a male donor with ankylosing spondylitis. The chain combines TRBV4-3 with TRBJ1-5, with a possible D match to TRBD1 (5 bases). The sample consisted of blood, either unsorted or a sorted T cell fraction (not recorded which). The CDR3 reads CASSQDSGGQPQHF. CDR3 coding DNA: TGCGCCAGCAGCCAAGATTCCGGGGGTCAGCCCCAGCATTTT.